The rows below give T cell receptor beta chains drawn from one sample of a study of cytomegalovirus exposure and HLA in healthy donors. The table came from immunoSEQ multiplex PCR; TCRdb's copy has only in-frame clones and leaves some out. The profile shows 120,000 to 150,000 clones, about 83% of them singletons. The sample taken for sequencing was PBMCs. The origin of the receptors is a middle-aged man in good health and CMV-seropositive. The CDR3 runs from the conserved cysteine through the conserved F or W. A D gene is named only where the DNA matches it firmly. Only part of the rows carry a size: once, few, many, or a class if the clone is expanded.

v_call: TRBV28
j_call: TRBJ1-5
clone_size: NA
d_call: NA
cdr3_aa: CASSSTGMGQPQHF
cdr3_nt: TGTGCCAGCAGTTCCACAGGGATGGGTCAGCCCCAGCATTTT

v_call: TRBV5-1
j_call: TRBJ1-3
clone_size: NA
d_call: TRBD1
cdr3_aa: CASSLEGANTIYF
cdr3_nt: TGCGCCAGCAGCTTGGAGGGGGCAAACACCATATATTTT

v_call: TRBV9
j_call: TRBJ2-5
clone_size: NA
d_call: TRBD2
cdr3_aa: CASSVSASGTQETQYF
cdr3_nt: TGTGCCAGCAGCGTATCGGCTAGCGGGACCCAAGAGACCCAGTACTTC

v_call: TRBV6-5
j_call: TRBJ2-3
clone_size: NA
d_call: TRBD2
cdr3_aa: CASQDSGRARDTQYF
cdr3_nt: TGTGCCAGTCAGGATAGCGGGAGGGCGAGAGATACGCAGTATTTT

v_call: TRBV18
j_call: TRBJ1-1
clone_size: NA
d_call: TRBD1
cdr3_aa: CASSSRTGGVITNTEAFF
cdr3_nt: TGTGCCAGCTCATCCCGGACAGGGGGCGTGATAACGAACACTGAAGCTTTCTTT

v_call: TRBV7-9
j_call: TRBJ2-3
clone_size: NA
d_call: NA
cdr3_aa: CASSPAGRDTDTQYF
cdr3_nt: TGTGCCAGCAGCCCCGCGGGTAGGGACACAGATACGCAGTATTTT

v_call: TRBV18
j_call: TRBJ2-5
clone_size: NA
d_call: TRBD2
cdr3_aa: CASSPVAGDGETQYF
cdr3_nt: TGTGCCAGCTCACCGGTTGCGGGAGATGGGGAGACCCAGTACTTC

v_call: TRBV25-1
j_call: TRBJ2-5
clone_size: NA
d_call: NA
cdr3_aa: CATRQEQETQYF
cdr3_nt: TGTGCCACCCGACAGGAACAAGAGACCCAGTACTTC

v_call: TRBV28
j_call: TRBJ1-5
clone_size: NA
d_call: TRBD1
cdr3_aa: CASSFLDRGRNNQPQHF
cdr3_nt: TGTGCCAGCAGTTTTTTGGACAGGGGGCGAAACAATCAGCCCCAGCATTTT

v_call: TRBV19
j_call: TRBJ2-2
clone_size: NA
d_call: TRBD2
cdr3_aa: CATSDLLAWSRGELFF
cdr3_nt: TGTGCCACGTCTGACCTACTAGCGTGGTCTCGGGGGGAGCTGTTTTTT

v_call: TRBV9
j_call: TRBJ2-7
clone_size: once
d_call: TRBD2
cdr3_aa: CASSPGTSGVPYEQYF
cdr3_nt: TGTGCCAGCAGCCCGGGGACTAGCGGCGTCCCCTACGAGCAGTACTTC

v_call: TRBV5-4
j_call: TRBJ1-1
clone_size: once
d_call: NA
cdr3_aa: CASSLQTPMNTEAFF
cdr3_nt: TGTGCCAGCAGCTTACAGACCCCCATGAACACTGAAGCTTTCTTT

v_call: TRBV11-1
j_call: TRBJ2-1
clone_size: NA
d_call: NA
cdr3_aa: CASSVARYNEQFF
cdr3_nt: TGTGCCAGCTCAGTGGCCAGATACAATGAGCAGTTCTTC